Below are 18 T cell receptor beta chains sequenced from a single sample in a study of T cells in Graves' hyperthyroidism and ophthalmopathy. Using RNA transcripts as the source, TCR beta CDR3 regions were amplified. First-round RT-PCR targeting the TCR CDR3 was performed with the HTBI primer set. TCRdb reanalysed the multiplex PCR reads using MiXCR and keeps one entry per CDR3 protein. This table holds about 600,000 distinct CDR3 sequences, about 14% found once. The sequenced sample was blood. The receptor set was obtained from a woman aged 50 to 65 with Graves' ophthalmopathy.

This clonotype was observed at least ten times. The rearrangement uses TRBV11-2 and TRBJ1-1, with D maybe TRBD1 (5 bases). Germline lookup yields CDR1 SGHAT and CDR2 FQNNGV. The CDR3 spans 16 residues. Trimming left V 1 base short and J 0 bases short, with 12 bases between. The CDR3 region is CASSLGGGELNTEAFF. CDR3 sequence (DNA): TGTGCCAGCAGCTTAGGGGGGGGGGAGTTGAACACTGAAGCTTTCTTT.

This clonotype was seen more than once but under ten times. This chain links TRBV15 with TRBJ1-2; no clear D gene. The germline CDR1 and CDR2 sequences are LNHNV and YYDKDF (reference sequence). Trimming took 0 bases from V and 5 from J, leaving 7 bases between them. The CDR3 has 13 residues. The CDR3 nucleotides are TGTGCCACCAGCAGAGATCAAGGGTATGGCTACACCTTC. Translation gives CATSRDQGYGYTF.

V is TRBV4-3 and J is TRBJ2-5, with D possibly TRBD1 on 5 matching bases. CDR3 length: 16 amino acids. V was cut by 0 bases and J by 1 base, with 12 bases left in between. The germline CDR1 and CDR2 sequences are LGHNA and YSLEER. CDR3 residues: CASSQDPTGLQETQYF. In nucleotides, the CDR3 is TGCGCCAGCAGCCAAGATCCAACAGGCCTCCAAGAGACCCAGTACTTC.

The V call is TRBV7-2, the J call TRBJ2-2; 8 bases match TRBD1. The V gene end was trimmed by 5 bases and the J gene end by 6 bases; junction bases not matched to a gene: 11. Germline V gene data show CDR1 as SGHTA and CDR2 as FQGNSA. The CDR3 is made up of 16 amino acids. CDR3 nucleotide sequence: TGTGCCAGCAGCCCCCGGACAGGGTTCTTTCCCGGGGAGCTGTTTTTT. Translated: CASSPRTGFFPGELFF. The full variable domain, rest sourced from reference TRBV7-2 and TRBJ2-2, is GAGVSQSPSNKVTEKGKDVELRCDPISGHTALYWYRQSLGQGLEFLIYFQGNSAPDKSGLPSDRFSAERTGGSVSTLTIQRTQQEDSAVYLCASSPRTGFFPGELFFGEGSRLTVL.

The chain employs TRBV20-1 and TRBJ2-3; 7 nucleotides agree with TRBD2. Germline assignment: CDR1 DFQATT and CDR2 SNEGSKA (reference sequence). Trimming at V came to 0 bases and at J to 2 bases, leaving 14 bases not matched to a gene. CDR3 length: 18 residues. The CDR3, as DNA: TGCAGTGCTAGAGAGGGGGGGGGTTGGGGGAGGGCCACAGATACGCAGTATTTT. It specifies CSAREGGGWGRATDTQYF.

This clonotype was detected ten times or more. This chain links TRBV7-2 with TRBJ2-5; D could derive from TRBD1 or TRBD2 (5 bases each). Germline V CDR1 and CDR2: SGHTA, FQGNSA. The length of the CDR3 is 17 residues. Trimming removed 6 bases at V and 6 bases at J, with 26 bases between. The CDR3 reads CASSLTGQGRNHKTQYF. The CDR3 DNA sequence: TGTGCCAGCAGTCTAACAGGCCAGGGACGCAACCACAAGACCCAGTACTTC.

This clonotype appeared a single time. This could be a read error, since a much larger clone is one nucleotide away. The chain is built from TRBV4-2 and TRBJ1-1; D not resolved. Trimming left V 0 bases short and J 10 bases short, with 12 bases between. The CDR3 has 13 residues. Germline V lookup: CDR1 LGHNA, CDR2 YNFKEQ. CDR3 sequence reads: CASSQDLIPVAFF. The CDR3 DNA reads as TGTGCCAGCAGCCAAGATTTGATACCAGTAGCTTTCTTT.

The V call is TRBV9, the J call TRBJ2-7; 10 bases match TRBD2. Germline V gene sequence: CDR1 SGDLS, CDR2 YYNGEE. This CDR3 has 15 amino acids. Trimming took 0 bases from V and 3 from J; bases not matched to a gene: 3. CDR3 coding DNA: TGTGCCAGCAGCGTAGATAGCGGGAGGTTCTACGAGCAGTACTTC. Translated: CASSVDSGRFYEQYF.

This clonotype showed up just a few times. CDR3 nucleotide sequence: TGTGCCAGCTATTCCGCCCAGGGACAGGGGTATGGCTACACCTTC. It yields the protein CASYSAQGQGYGYTF. This chain joins TRBV6-1 and TRBJ1-2; 10 bases align to TRBD1. The CDR3 is made up of 15 amino acids. V shed 8 bases and J 5 bases; nucleotides not matched to a gene: 11. Germline loops: CDR1 MNHNS, CDR2 SASEGT.

The table lists this clonotype with many counts. CDR3 coding DNA: TGTGCCAGCAGTTACTCGACCTCCGGGACTAGCGGGAGGGACTACTACGAGCAGTACTTC. It encodes CASSYSTSGTSGRDYYEQYF. The V gene is TRBV6-2 or TRBV6-3, the J gene TRBJ2-7, with 16 bases matching TRBD2. The germline V gene encodes CDR1 MNHEY and CDR2 SVGEGT. V trimming: 0 bases; J trimming: 3 bases; junction bases outside the gene matches: 11. The CDR3 loop spans 20 amino acids.

This clonotype has at least ten counts. V usage is TRBV27 and J usage is TRBJ1-5, with 8 bases aligning to TRBD1. The CDR3 sequence is 16 residues long. From germline, CDR1 is MNHEY and CDR2 SMNVEV (reference sequence). V trimming: 5 bases; J trimming: 4 bases; junction bases outside the gene matches: 10. In DNA form, the CDR3 reads TGTGCCAGCAGTCCCTGGACAGGGATAGAGAATCAGCCCCAGCATTTT. Encoded protein: CASSPWTGIENQPQHF.

This clonotype was counted between two and nine times. Relative to the germline gene, one junction end is altered; a read error may explain this. The CDR3 DNA reads as TGCGCCGGCAGCCAAGGACTAGCCTCCTACGAGCAGTACTTC. Amino acid sequence: CAGSQGLASYEQYF. This chain connects TRBV4-3 to TRBJ2-7, with TRBD2 matching 8 bases. The CDR3 runs 14 residues. Germline CDR1 LGHNA, CDR2 YSLEER.

The table lists this clonotype with a few counts. J is TRBJ1-1 and V is TRBV27, with D perhaps TRBD1 (5 bases). Germline lookup yields CDR1 MNHEY and CDR2 SMNVEV (reference sequence). The CDR3 loop spans 15 amino acids. Trimming removed 6 bases at V and 3 bases at J, with 17 bases between. CDR3 sequence reads: CASRGYDSQHTEAFF. For the CDR3, the DNA is TGTGCCAGCAGGGGATATGACAGCCAACACACTGAAGCTTTCTTT.

This clonotype was observed many times. This sequence joins TRBV24-1 and TRBJ1-2; TRBD1 aligns across 8 bases. This CDR3 has 15 residues. Unmatched junction bases numbered 6, after V lost 3 bases and J lost 4 bases. CDR1 and CDR2 from the germline V gene are KGHDR and SFDVKD. This CDR3 reads CATSDEDRGGYGYTF. As DNA, the CDR3 is TGTGCCACCAGTGATGAAGACAGGGGTGGCTATGGCTACACCTTC.

This clonotype was counted between two and nine times. This clone may be a read error of a much larger clone one base away. This CDR3 reads CASSPRPLAGYDEQFF. CDR3 in DNA: TGCGCCAGCAGCCCTCGGCCTCTAGCGGGATACGATGAGCAGTTCTTC. The chain couples TRBV5-1 to TRBJ2-1; 9 nucleotides align to TRBD2. This CDR3 is 16 amino acids long. Germline V gene sequence: CDR1 SGHRS, CDR2 YFSETQ. Trimming at V came to 4 bases and at J to 8 bases, leaving 13 bases not matched to a gene. Drawing the rest from reference TRBV5-1 and TRBJ2-1, the complete variable domain is KAGVTQTPRYLIKTRGQQVTLSCSPISGHRSVSWYQQTPGQGLQFLFEYFSETQRNKGNFPGRFSGRQFSNSRSEMNVSTLELGDSALYLCASSPRPLAGYDEQFFGPGTRLTVL.

This clonotype was recorded at least ten times. The CDR3 sequence is CASSLTGPIYGYTF. Written as DNA, the CDR3 is TGTGCCAGCAGTTTAACCGGGCCCATCTATGGCTACACCTTC. The chain links TRBV28 to TRBJ1-2; D unresolved. The germline V gene has CDR1 MDHEN and CDR2 SYDVKM. V lost 2 bases and J 4 bases, leaving 11 bases between the germline ends. The CDR3 is 14 amino acids.

CDR3 amino acids: CSVDPSGTADTQYF. Written as DNA, the CDR3 is TGCAGCGTTGATCCATCGGGAACGGCGGATACGCAGTATTTT. The chain is built from TRBV29-1 and TRBJ2-3, with D maybe TRBD2 (5 bases). Germline assignment: CDR1 SQVTM and CDR2 ANQGSEA. Trimming left V 3 bases short and J 6 bases short, with 16 bases between. The CDR3 covers 14 residues.

With regard to this clonotype: It may be a read error: a sequence one base away is much more abundant. This chain connects TRBV30 to TRBJ2-3; 8 bases are a match to TRBD2. CDR1 is GTSNPN, CDR2 SVGIG, per germline (reference sequence). The CDR3 is 17 residues long. V trimming: 2 bases; J trimming: 8 bases; junction bases outside the gene matches: 18. CDR3 nucleotides: TGTGCCTGGAGTCCCCCGGGACTAGAGGGATCGGGAGGTACGCAGTATTTT. The encoded protein is CAWSPPGLEGSGGTQYF.